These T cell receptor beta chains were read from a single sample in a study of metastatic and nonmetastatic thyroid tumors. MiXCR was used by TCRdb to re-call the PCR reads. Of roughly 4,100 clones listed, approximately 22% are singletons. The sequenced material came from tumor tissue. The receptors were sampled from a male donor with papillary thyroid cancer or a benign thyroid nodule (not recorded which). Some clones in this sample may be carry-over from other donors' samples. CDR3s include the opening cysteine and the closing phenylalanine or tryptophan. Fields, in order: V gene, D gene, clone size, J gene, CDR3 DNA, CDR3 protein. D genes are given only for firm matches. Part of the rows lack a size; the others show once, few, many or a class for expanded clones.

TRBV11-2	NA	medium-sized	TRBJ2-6	TGTGCCAGCAGCTACAGGGCGAACAACGTCCTGACTTTC	CASSYRANNVLTF
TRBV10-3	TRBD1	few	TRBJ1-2	TGTGCCATCCGTTGGGACAGCCCCGCGAGCTATGGCTACACCTTC	CAIRWDSPASYGYTF
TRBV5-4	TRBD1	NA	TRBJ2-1	TGTGCCAGCAGCTCCAGTTACAGGGGTACCTACAATGAGCAGTTCTTC	CASSSSYRGTYNEQFF
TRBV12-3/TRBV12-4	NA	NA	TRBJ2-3	TGTGCCAGCAGTTTAGCGGGAGTTAAAGATACGCAGTATTTT	CASSLAGVKDTQYF
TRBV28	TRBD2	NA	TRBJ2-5	TGTGCCAGCAGTTTATTGGAAGGCGGGAGGTCGGGAGAGACCCAGTACTTC	CASSLLEGGRSGETQYF
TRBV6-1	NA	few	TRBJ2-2	TGTGCCAGCAGCGGACGGAGCGGCGGGGAGCTGTTTTTT	CASSGRSGGELFF
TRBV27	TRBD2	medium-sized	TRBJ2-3	TGTGCCAGCAGTTTATCTAGCGGGAGCACAGATACGCAGTATTTT	CASSLSSGSTDTQYF
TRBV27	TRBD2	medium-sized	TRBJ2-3	TGTGCCAGCAAAACCTACGAAAAAAGCGGGAGGGTAGTAGATACGCAGTATTTT	CASKTYEKSGRVVDTQYF
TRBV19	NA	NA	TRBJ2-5	TGTGCCAGTAGTATGGGGGGAGGACCAGAGACCCAGTACTTC	CASSMGGGPETQYF
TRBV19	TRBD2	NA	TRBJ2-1	TGTGCCAGTAGTGTTAGCGGGAGGTCCTATGAGCAGTTCTTC	CASSVSGRSYEQFF
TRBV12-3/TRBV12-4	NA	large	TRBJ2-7	TGTGCCAGCAGTTCCGTGGAAGACGAGCAGTACTTC	CASSSVEDEQYF
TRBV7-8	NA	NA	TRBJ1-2	TGTGCCAGCAGCTCCTCGGGGGAGGGGGACTATGGCTACACCTTC	CASSSSGEGDYGYTF
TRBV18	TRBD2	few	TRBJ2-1	TGTGCCAGCTCGCGACTAGCGGGAGGATTAAGCTCCTACAATGAGCAGTTCTTC	CASSRLAGGLSSYNEQFF
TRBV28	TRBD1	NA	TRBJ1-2	TGTGCCAGCAGCCGACAGGGTCGGGACTATGGCTACACCTTC	CASSRQGRDYGYTF
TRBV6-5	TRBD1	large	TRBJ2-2	TGTGCCAGCAGTTACTCGACAGGGAAGGGGGAGCTGTTTTTT	CASSYSTGKGELFF
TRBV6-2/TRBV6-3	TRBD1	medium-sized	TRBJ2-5	TGTGCCAGCAGGTCTCATGACAGGGGACAAGAGACCCAGTACTTC	CASRSHDRGQETQYF
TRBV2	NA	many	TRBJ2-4	TGTGCCAGCAGTGAGAACGGACGGGGCAAAAACATTCAGTACTTC	CASSENGRGKNIQYF
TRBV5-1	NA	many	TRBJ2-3	TGCGCCAGCAGCTTCTCTATACTTAGCACAGATACGCAGTATTTT	CASSFSILSTDTQYF
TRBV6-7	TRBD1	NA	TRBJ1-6	TGTGCCAGCAGTTTCAGGGGGGGAGTGTCCCATGGTTCACCCCTCCACTTT	CASSFRGGVSHGSPLHF
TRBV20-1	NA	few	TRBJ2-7	TGCAGTGCTGGGGACGGCGAAACGGACTACGAGCAGTACTTC	CSAGDGETDYEQYF
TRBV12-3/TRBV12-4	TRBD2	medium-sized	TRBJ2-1	TGTGCCAGCAGTTTCCTGGCGGGAGTACTCTACAATGAGCAGTTCTTC	CASSFLAGVLYNEQFF
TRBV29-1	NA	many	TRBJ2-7	TGCAGCGTTCGAGGTTTCGGCCCCAGCTCCTACGAGCAGTACTTC	CSVRGFGPSSYEQYF
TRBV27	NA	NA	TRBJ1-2	TGTGCCAGCAGCCCCTCCCCCGAATGGAACTATGGCTACACCTTC	CASSPSPEWNYGYTF
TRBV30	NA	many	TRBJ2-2	TGTGCTTGGAGGGTCCCTCGGGGCACCGGGGAGCTGTTTTTT	CAWRVPRGTGELFF
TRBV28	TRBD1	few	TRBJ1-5	TGTGCCAGCAGCGACAGGGGTCCCAATCAGCCCCAGCATTTT	CASSDRGPNQPQHF
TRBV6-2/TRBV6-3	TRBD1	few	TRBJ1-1	TGTGCCAGCAGACACGGACAGGCGACTCAAGCTTTCTTT	CASRHGQATQAFF
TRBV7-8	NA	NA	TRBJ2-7	TGTGCCAGCAGTTCAGGGCAGGGGCCCTCCTACGAGCAGTACTTC	CASSSGQGPSYEQYF
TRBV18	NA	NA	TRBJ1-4	TGTGCCAGCTCACGTGAAAGCGGGGAAAAACTGTTTTTT	CASSRESGEKLFF
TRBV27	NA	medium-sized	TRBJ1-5	TGTGCCAGCAGTTTATCGAGGGTGTATAGCAATCAGCCCCAGCATTTT	CASSLSRVYSNQPQHF
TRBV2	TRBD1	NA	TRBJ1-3	TGTGCCAGCAGAGACTCGGTAGGGACAGTCGCTGGAAACACCATATATTTT	CASRDSVGTVAGNTIYF
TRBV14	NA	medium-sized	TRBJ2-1	TGTGCCAGCAGCCAAGTTGCAGGGAGCTACAATGAGCAGTTCTTC	CASSQVAGSYNEQFF
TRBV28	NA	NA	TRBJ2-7	TGTGCCAGCAGTTTCCCAAGGTCGGGAGCGCGGGACTACGAGCAGTACTTC	CASSFPRSGARDYEQYF
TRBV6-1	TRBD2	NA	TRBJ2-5	TGTGCCAGCAGGGCGGTACCGGGACTAGCAATCGAGACCCAGTACTTC	CASRAVPGLAIETQYF
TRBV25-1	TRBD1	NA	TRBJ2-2	TGTGCCAGCAGTGAACAGGGGGACACCGGGGAGCTGTTTTTT	CASSEQGDTGELFF
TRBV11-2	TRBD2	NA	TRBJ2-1	TGTGCCAGCAGCCTAGGGGTGGCTAGCGGGTTGTTTGAGCAGTTCTTC	CASSLGVASGLFEQFF
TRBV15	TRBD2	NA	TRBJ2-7	TGTGCCACCAGTACTAGCGGGAGGGCCTGGGAGCAGTACTTC	CATSTSGRAWEQYF
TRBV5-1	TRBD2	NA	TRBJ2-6	TGCGCCAGCAGCTTGGAGGCGGGAGGGCTAGGGGCCAACGTCCTGACTTTC	CASSLEAGGLGANVLTF
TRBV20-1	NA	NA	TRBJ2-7	TGCAGTGCTACCCTAGCTGCCCCCTACGAGCAGTACTTC	CSATLAAPYEQYF
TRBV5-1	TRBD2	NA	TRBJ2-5	TGCGCCAGCAGTCGTCGCGGGGAGGGGACGGAGACCCAGTACTTC	CASSRRGEGTETQYF
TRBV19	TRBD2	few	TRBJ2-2	TGTGCCAGTGGTAGCGGGACCGTGCGAGTGGAGCTGGTTTTT	CASGSGTVRVELVF
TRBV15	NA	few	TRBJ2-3	TGTGCCACCAGCAGAGAGGGGGAGTCAACAGATACGCAGTATTTT	CATSREGESTDTQYF
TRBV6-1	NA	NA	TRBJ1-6	TGTGCCAGCAGTGAATGGGTCCACAGTAATTCACCCCTCCACTTT	CASSEWVHSNSPLHF
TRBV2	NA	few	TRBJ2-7	TGTGCCAGCAGTGTCGGGGCCTACGAGCAGTACTTC	CASSVGAYEQYF
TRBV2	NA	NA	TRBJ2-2	TGTGCCAGCAGTGCTTTTGGGATGAACACCGGGGAGCTGTTTTTT	CASSAFGMNTGELFF
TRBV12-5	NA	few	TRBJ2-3	TGTGCTAGTGGTTTCGGCCGCACAGATACGCAGTATTTT	CASGFGRTDTQYF
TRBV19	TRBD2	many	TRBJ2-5	TGTGCCAGTACCCGGGGACTAGCGGGAGTAGGACAAGAGACCCAGTACTTC	CASTRGLAGVGQETQYF
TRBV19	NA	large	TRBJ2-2	TGTGCCAGTAGTAGCGGGACCGTGCGAGGGGAGCTGTTTTTT	CASSSGTVRGELFF
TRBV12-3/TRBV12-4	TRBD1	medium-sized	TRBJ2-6	TGTGCCAGCAGTTTAGGGACAGGGGGCTCGGGTGGGGCCAACGTCCTGACTTTC	CASSLGTGGSGGANVLTF
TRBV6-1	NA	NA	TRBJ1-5	TGTGCCAGCAGCGATTACGGGGGCAATCAGCCCCAGCATTTT	CASSDYGGNQPQHF
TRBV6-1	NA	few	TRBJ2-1	TGTGCCAGCAGTGAATATCCCCTTCGAGGGAGTTACAATGAGCATCTCTTT	CASSEYPLRGSYNEHLF
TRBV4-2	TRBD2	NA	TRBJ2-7	TGTGCCCGCAGTCTAGGCGGGGGTAGCTACGAGCAGTACTTC	CARSLGGGSYEQYF
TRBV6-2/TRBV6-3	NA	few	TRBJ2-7	TGTGCCAGCAGTATTCATGACGGTGGGGGATACGAGCAGTACTTC	CASSIHDGGGYEQYF
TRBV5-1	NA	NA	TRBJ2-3	TGCGCCAGCAGCTTTACCGGGGCGGATACGCAGTATTTT	CASSFTGADTQYF
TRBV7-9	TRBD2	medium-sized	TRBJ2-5	TGTGCCAGCAGCTTTTCCGGGACTAGCGGCCAAGAGACCCAGTACTTC	CASSFSGTSGQETQYF
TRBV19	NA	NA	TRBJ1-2	TGTGCCAGTAGTATAAAGAATGGCTACACCTTC	CASSIKNGYTF
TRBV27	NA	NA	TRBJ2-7	TGTGCCAGCAGTTCAGGACCGGGGGAGCAGTACTTC	CASSSGPGEQYF
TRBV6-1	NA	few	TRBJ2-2	TGTGCCAGCAGACTGGACAGGAACACCGGGGAGCTGTTTTTT	CASRLDRNTGELFF